The clone carrying this T cell receptor (beta chain) has only a few counts. The antigen is undetermined. The germline V gene has CDR1 SGHRS and CDR2 YFSETQ. The V segment lost 3 bases and the J segment 0 bases; nucleotides outside the gene matches: 3. The CDR3 has 15 residues. Either synchronous oligometastatic disease or delayed solitary brain metastasis recurrence led to resection. Profiled with immunoSEQ multiplex PCR; TCRdb holds only in-frame clones, not every one. The sample has approximately 3,000 clones, roughly 87% seen once. This record comes from a study of T cells in lung cancer brain metastases. Study overall: About 85% of the roughly 20 patients had smoked, with a median of approximately 40 pack-years.

Study conclusions and caveats: Most clones were lesion-specific, with limited overlap between paired lesions (Morisita 0.23).

The chain carries TRBV5-1 and TRBJ2-1; 7 bases align to TRBD1. This sequence originates from a woman aged 60-75 years with non-small cell lung cancer. The specimen sequenced was tumor tissue from the primary lung tumor. The CDR3 sequence is CASSSTGSSYNEQFF. The CDR3 bases are TGCGCCAGCAGCTCGACAGGGAGCTCCTACAATGAGCAGTTCTTC.